The text below deals with one TCR beta chain. Its antigen is not known. The length of the CDR3 is 15 residues. Per germline, CDR1 MDHEN and CDR2 SYDVKM. The V segment lost 3 bases and the J segment 5 bases; nucleotides outside the gene matches: 4. The donors, nominally healthy at sampling, likely had unrecorded immune exposures. The data originate from a study of cytomegalovirus exposure and HLA in healthy donors. Study details: Drawn from HLA-typed donors, some 80 million unique TCRs were held in an early data release.

With 60 Vbeta and 13 Jbeta primers, the PCR was carried out. Clones were sequenced by immunoSEQ multiplex PCR, and TCRdb holds only the in-frame ones, with some missing. Of about 120,000 clones in the sample, around 87% are singletons; the top ten hold around 1.9%. Findings and caveats of the study: Segments of the TCR beta V type were, in most cases, productive about 87% or about 30% of the time in an earlier analysis. A link between a missense DCLRE1C variant and TCR beta V- and J-gene trimming emerged from a later analysis.

The sample was PBMCs. The source of this sequence is a man aged 35-49 years in good health and CMV-seronegative. The chain recombines TRBV28 with TRBJ1-6, with 7 bases lining up with TRBD1. CDR3 protein: CASSFRGSDNSPLHF. In nucleotides, the CDR3 is TGTGCCAGCAGTTTCAGGGGGTCTGATAATTCACCCCTCCACTTT.